This T cell receptor beta chain was profiled in a study of blood T cell repertoires in COVID-19. CDR1 and CDR2 (germline): SEHNR, FQNEAQ (reference sequence). Trimming took off 3 bases at V and 7 bases at J, with 19 bases between the two ends. The CDR3 length is 16 residues. The repertoire was sequenced with immunoSEQ multiplex PCR; TCRdb's copy has only in-frame clones and lacks some. The data hold approximately 72,000 clones, with more than 80% observed a single time. The rearrangement joins TRBV7-9 to TRBJ1-5; maybe TRBD1 (5 bases). The source material was peripheral blood. The clonotype originates from an elderly woman with active or convalescent COVID-19. Here the CDR3 reads CASSFSPWAGPQPQHF. The CDR3 DNA reads TGTGCCAGCAGCTTTAGCCCTTGGGCAGGGCCCCAGCCCCAGCATTTT.